This T cell receptor (beta chain) was sequenced for a study of T cell responses to AZD1222 COVID-19 vaccine. The CDR3 length is 11 residues. V was cut by 1 base and J by 14 bases, with 10 bases left in between. Germline V gene lookup returns CDR1 SGHTS and CDR2 YDEGEE. Libraries were prepared by immunoSEQ multiplex PCR; TCRdb keeps only in-frame clonotypes and omits some of them. This sample has 140,000 to 150,000 clones, with approximately 90% found just once. The chain combines TRBV5-8 with TRBJ2-1; maybe TRBD1 (6 bases). The source is an adult in good health. The specimen was peripheral blood, collected on day 0 of AZD1222 vaccination. In DNA form, the CDR3 reads TGTGCCAGCAGCTTGTGGGCAGGGGAGTTCTTC. Its translation is CASSLWAGEFF.